This T cell receptor beta chain was retrieved from a study of long-term antiretroviral therapy in people with HIV. As to this clone: The antigen is unknown.

V lost 4 bases and J lost 10, with 20 bases in between. From germline, CDR1 is SGHAT and CDR2 FQNNGV. The CDR3 spans 15 residues. A v3.0 immunoSEQ assay was performed at survey level. The protocol was immunoSEQ multiplex PCR, while the TCRdb copy is restricted to in-frame clones and leaves out a portion. The sample records approximately 30,000 clones, 84% being singletons. Study conclusions and caveats: Clones showing expansion before ART dominated the repertoire at all time points.

The rearrangement joins TRBV11-2 to TRBJ2-1; a weak D match, TRBD2 (6 bases). The material was unsorted PBMCs, obtained 0.4 years after starting antiretroviral therapy. The sequence derives from a man between 18 and 29 years old with HIV. The CDR3 spells CASSSRDSRAEEQFF. CDR3 nucleotide sequence: TGTGCCAGCAGCTCGCGGGATTCTCGAGCGGAGGAGCAGTTCTTC.